The 3 T cell receptor beta chains in this list originate from one sample, sequenced in a study of T cells after posttransplantation cyclophosphamide. Data came from immunoSEQ multiplex PCR; TCRdb stores just in-frame clones and leaves some out. The table lists about 19,000 clones, 75% to 90% of them singletons. Treatment was busulfan-fludarabine conditioning, a marrow graft, and cyclophosphamide on days +3 and +4. This sample comprised PBMCs, obtained after allogeneic stem cell transplant with posttransplant cyclophosphamide. The receptors originated from a female patient aged 40-50 years who received an allogeneic stem cell transplant from a related donor, was CMV-positive, and had no GVHD. The graft donor may be the source of some T cells.

The chain has TRBV28 and TRBJ2-7, with TRBD2 identical over 9 bases. Germline trimming cut 3 bases from V and 6 bases from J; bases unmatched to any gene: 12. The CDR3 is made up of 16 amino acids. Germline lookup yields CDR1 MDHEN and CDR2 SYDVKM. CDR3 region: CASSFSRGRALGEQYF. The DNA for the CDR3 is TGTGCCAGCAGTTTCAGTCGCGGGAGGGCCTTGGGCGAGCAGTACTTC. Drawing the rest from reference TRBV28 and TRBJ2-7, the complete variable domain is DVKVTQSSRYLVKRTGEKVFLECVQDMDHENMFWYRQDPGLGLRLIYFSYDVKMKEKGDIPEGYSVSREKKERFSLILESASTNQTSMYLCASSFSRGRALGEQYFGPGTRLTVT.

The gene calls are TRBV7-9 and TRBJ2-7; D is perhaps TRBD1 (6 bases). The CDR3 spans 15 residues. Germline CDR1 and CDR2: SEHNR and FQNEAQ (reference sequence). The V gene lost 4 bases and the J gene lost 6 bases, with 19 bases spanning the gap. CDR3 sequence: CASSSVRDTYVEQYF. The CDR3 DNA reads as TGTGCCAGCAGCTCTGTCAGGGACACCTACGTCGAGCAGTACTTC. The full variable domain, its missing parts supplied by reference TRBV7-9 and TRBJ2-7, is DTGVSQNPRHKITKRGQNVTFRCDPISEHNRLYWYRQTLGQGPEFLTYFQNEAQLEKSRLLSDRFSAERPKGSFSTLEIQRTEQGDSAMYLCASSSVRDTYVEQYFGPGTRLTVT.

The CDR3, as DNA: TGTGCCAGCAGCTTAGTTGGGGCCGCTGGGGCCAACGTCCTGACTTTC. Amino acid sequence: CASSLVGAAGANVLTF. The rearrangement uses TRBV7-9 and TRBJ2-6; the D gene is possibly TRBD1 (5 bases). Germline CDR1 SEHNR, CDR2 FQNEAQ (reference sequence). This CDR3 is built from 16 residues. V was pared by 1 base and J by 2 bases, with 9 bases between.